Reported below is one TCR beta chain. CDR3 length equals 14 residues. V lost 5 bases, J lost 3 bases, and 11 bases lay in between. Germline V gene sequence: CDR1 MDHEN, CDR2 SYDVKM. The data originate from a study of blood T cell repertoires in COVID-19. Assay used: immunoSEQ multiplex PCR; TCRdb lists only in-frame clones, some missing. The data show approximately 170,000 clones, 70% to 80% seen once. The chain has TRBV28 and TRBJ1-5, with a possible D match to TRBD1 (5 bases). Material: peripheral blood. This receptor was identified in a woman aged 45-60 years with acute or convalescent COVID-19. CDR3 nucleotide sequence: TGTGCCAGCAGTCAGGGAGGGGACAATCAGCCCCAGCATTTT. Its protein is CASSQGGDNQPQHF.